This T cell receptor (beta chain) was found in a study of T-cell memory formation after mild COVID-19. Study-level points and caveats: Shrinking CD4+ clones resided mostly in CM and EM, and CD8+ ones in EMRA. That cross-reactive memory joined was suggested by some responding clones appearing in pre-infection memory. Clones contracting over day 15 to 85 were CD4/CD8 balanced, with later expanders leaning CD4+.

Constant-segment primers and 5'RACE yielded cDNA libraries for TCR alpha and TCR beta, each carrying sample barcodes and UMIs. From the 5' RACE reads, TCRdb called clonotypes with MiXCR, one entry per CDR3 protein. Of around 410,000 distinct CDR3 sequences listed, around 22% were seen once; the top ten hold roughly 14%. From germline, CDR1 is MNHEY and CDR2 SVGAGI. CDR3 length: 15 residues. V dropped 6 bases and J dropped 6 bases, with 21 bases sitting between them. Of note for this clonotype: Antigen specificity is unknown.

This sequence originates from an adult woman who had mild COVID-19 (a few samples of this study predate the infection). Cell type and time point are not known. Sequencing input: PBMCs or a T cell subset sorted from them (not recorded which). The V gene is TRBV6-5, the J gene TRBJ2-7; D is uncertain. CDR3 loop: CASRKPLGPSGEQYF. CDR3 nucleotide sequence: TGTGCCAGCAGGAAGCCATTAGGACCTTCCGGCGAGCAGTACTTC.